Shown below are 29 T cell receptor beta chains from a single sample sequenced in a study of beta chain features in type 1 diabetes. Expressed TCRB transcripts were sequenced because the entire RNA isolate underwent reverse transcription. The table came from immunoSEQ multiplex PCR; TCRdb's copy has only in-frame clones and leaves some out. The sample includes hundreds of thousands of clones, 30% of them seen just once. Sequencing input: naive CD4+ T cells from blood. The receptor set was obtained from a man aged 18 to 35 in good health.

This clone occurred a few times. The chain employs TRBV2 and TRBJ2-1; the D gene is possibly TRBD2 (5 bases). V was clipped by 6 bases and J by 7 bases, with 16 bases between them. Germline V gene lookup returns CDR1 SNHLY and CDR2 FYNNEI. The length of the CDR3 is 14 residues. The CDR3 bases are TGTGCCAGCAGGAACGGTTTGAGGGTAAATGAGCAGTTCTTC. Protein: CASRNGLRVNEQFF.

The chain joins TRBV10-3 to TRBJ2-1; D may be TRBD1 (6 bases). Trimming took 9 bases from V and 5 from J, leaving 14 bases between them. Germline assignment: CDR1 ENHRY and CDR2 SYGVKD. The CDR3 runs 13 residues. The CDR3 sequence: CAIGQRIHNEQFF. The CDR3 bases are TGTGCCATAGGACAGCGGATCCACAATGAGCAGTTCTTC.

The V and J genes are TRBV9 and TRBJ2-3; D possibly uses TRBD1 or TRBD2 (5 bases each). The CDR3 has 14 residues. Trimming shortened V by 3 bases and J by 5 bases, and 13 bases separated the two germline ends. Germline CDR1 SGDLS, CDR2 YYNGEE. CDR3 DNA sequence: TGTGCCAGCAGCGCCGGGGCAACGGGAGATACGCAGTATTTT. Residues: CASSAGATGDTQYF.

This clone has more than one count but fewer than ten. The rearrangement uses TRBV30 and TRBJ1-4, with a tentative D call TRBD1 (6 bases). Between the trimmed V and J ends, which lost 7 bases and 4 bases, there was a span of 13 bases. CDR1 is GTSNPN, CDR2 SVGIG, per germline (reference sequence). The CDR3 contains 13 residues. This chain's CDR3 is CAFTGTFNEKLFF. In nucleotides, the CDR3 is TGTGCCTTTACAGGGACCTTTAATGAAAAACTGTTTTTT.

V is TRBV5-1 and J is TRBJ2-1, with D unclear. The CDR3 runs to 11 residues. From germline, CDR1 is SGHRS and CDR2 YFSETQ. V gave up 0 bases and J gave up 10 bases, with 5 bases separating them. The CDR3 protein is CASSLGEEQFF. The CDR3 nucleotides read TGCGCCAGCAGCTTGGGCGAGGAGCAGTTCTTC.

On this clone itself: Other DNA variants within this sample encode the same CDR3. The chain employs TRBV30 and TRBJ1-4, with 7 bases aligning to TRBD1. The V gene end was trimmed by 3 bases and the J gene end by 3 bases; junction bases not matched to a gene: 4. CDR3 length equals 14 residues. Looked up from germline, CDR1 is GTSNPN and CDR2 is SVGIG (reference sequence). For the CDR3, the DNA is TGTGCCTGGAGCTCGGGACAGCCTAATGAAAAACTGTTTTTT. As protein: CAWSSGQPNEKLFF.

This clone occurred a few times. J is TRBJ1-4 and V is TRBV30, with TRBD1 matching over 10 bases. Germline V CDR1 and CDR2: GTSNPN, SVGIG (reference sequence). CDR3 length: 14 amino acids. The V and J ends lost 4 bases and 6 bases, in that order; junction bases with no gene match: 5. The CDR3 loop reads CAWTAGTGDEKLFF. The DNA of the CDR3 is TGTGCCTGGACCGCCGGGACAGGGGATGAAAAACTGTTTTTT.

The rearrangement links TRBV30 to TRBJ2-5; D call uncertain. Trimming left V 3 bases short and J 7 bases short, with 15 bases between. Germline CDR1 and CDR2: GTSNPN and SVGIG (reference sequence). CDR3 length: 13 amino acids. CDR3 nucleotides: TGTGCCTGGAGAGGCACACGGCTGGGGACCCAGTACTTC. This encodes CAWRGTRLGTQYF.

This clone was seen a handful of times. The rearrangement uses TRBV2 and TRBJ2-5; D ambiguous. V was shortened by 6 bases and J by 1 base, with 9 bases between the two germline ends. This CDR3 spans 13 amino acids. Germline loops: CDR1 SNHLY, CDR2 FYNNEI. CDR3 bases: TGTGCCAGCAGCTGGAATAGCCAAGAGACCCAGTACTTC. Translating it yields CASSWNSQETQYF. Combining the CDR3 with reference TRBV2 and TRBJ2-5 gives the whole variable domain EPEVTQTPSHQVTQMGQEVILRCVPISNHLYFYWYRQILGQKVEFLVSFYNNEISEKSEIFDDQFSVERPDGSNFTLKIRSTKLEDSAMYFCASSWNSQETQYFGPGTRLLVL.

On this clone: Other DNA sequences in this sample translate to the same CDR3. The rearrangement uses TRBV15 and TRBJ2-1, with D uncertain. Germline V CDR1 and CDR2: LNHNV, YYDKDF (reference sequence). The CDR3 length is 13 residues. The V end was cut by 1 base, the J end by 3 bases, with 4 bases between. The CDR3 coding sequence is TGTGCCACCAGCAGAGGCAGCTACAATGAGCAGTTCTTC. Translated, it gives CATSRGSYNEQFF.

This clone was seen a single time. The genes are TRBV7-2 and TRBJ2-1; 9 bases map to TRBD1. V gave up 1 base and J gave up 14 bases; unmatched junction bases: 9. The V gene's germline CDR1 is SGHTA and CDR2 FQGNSA. The CDR3 sequence is 14 residues long. The DNA for the CDR3 is TGTGCCAGCAGCTTAGGGACGGGGACAGGGAACGAGTTCTTC. Translating gives CASSLGTGTGNEFF.

Here the CDR3 reads CASNSGTGVYEQYF. The CDR3 DNA sequence: TGTGCCAGCAACTCCGGGACAGGGGTGTACGAGCAGTACTTC. The chain joins TRBV6-6 to TRBJ2-7; 10 bases are a match to TRBD1. CDR3 size: 14 residues. J gave up 4 bases and V 7 bases, and 7 bases lay outside the gene matches. From germline, CDR1 is MNHNY and CDR2 SVGAGI (reference sequence).

This clone has at least ten counts. The chain links TRBV30 to TRBJ1-1, with D unresolved. V shed 2 bases and J shed 5 bases, with 9 bases lying between them. Germline V CDR1 and CDR2: GTSNPN, SVGIG (reference sequence). The CDR3 runs 12 residues. This CDR3 reads CAWSNARTEAFF. In DNA, the CDR3 is TGTGCCTGGAGTAACGCGAGAACTGAAGCTTTCTTT.

DNA for the CDR3: TGTGCCACCAGCAAAGGCCTTGTTTCGGCGGCCTCATACCCGTACAATGAGCAGTTCTTC. Its protein is CATSKGLVSAASYPYNEQFF. The chain carries TRBV15 and TRBJ2-1; D not certain. The CDR3 totals 20 residues. Germline V gene lookup returns CDR1 LNHNV and CDR2 YYDKDF (reference sequence). V was cut by 4 bases and J by 4 bases, with 29 bases left in between.

The chain employs TRBV7-3 and TRBJ2-5, with D unclear. CDR1 and CDR2 (germline): SGHTA, FQGTGA. Trimming shortened V by 5 bases and J by 0 bases, and 7 bases separated the two germline ends. The CDR3 loop spans 13 amino acids. The CDR3 protein is CASSPHHQETQYF. As DNA, the CDR3 is TGTGCCAGCAGCCCCCACCACCAAGAGACCCAGTACTTC.

The CDR3 DNA reads as TGCGCCAGCAGCCCCCGACAGGGCCCCCCAGATACGCAGTATTTT. Amino acid sequence: CASSPRQGPPDTQYF. The chain is built from TRBV5-1 and TRBJ2-3; 7 positions match TRBD1. V shed 4 bases and J 4 bases; nucleotides not matched to a gene: 9. Germline lookup yields CDR1 SGHRS and CDR2 YFSETQ. There are 15 residues in the CDR3.

This clone has more than one count but fewer than ten. V and J are TRBV29-1 and TRBJ2-7, with a possible D match to TRBD2 (6 bases). The CDR3 sequence is 12 residues long. Germline loops: CDR1 SQVTM, CDR2 ANQGSEA. The ends were cut back, 5 bases at V and 3 bases at J, with 11 bases in the middle. The CDR3 coding sequence is TGCAGCGTTCGAATGGGGGGCTACGAGCAGTACTTC. Translated, it gives CSVRMGGYEQYF.

This chain connects TRBV9 to TRBJ1-3; D is unresolved. Germline V gene sequence: CDR1 SGDLS, CDR2 YYNGEE. The CDR3 runs 14 residues. V was trimmed by 4 bases and J by 2 bases, leaving 10 bases between them. The CDR3 sequence is CASSPMVAGNTIYF. In DNA, the CDR3 is TGTGCCAGCAGCCCGATGGTAGCTGGAAACACCATATATTTT.

This clone was found a few times. J is TRBJ2-7 and V is TRBV11-2; 9 bases match TRBD1. Germline V gives CDR1 SGHAT, CDR2 FQNNGV. V lost 4 bases to trimming and J lost 6 bases; unmatched junction nucleotides: 10. The CDR3 extends over 15 amino acids. CDR3 coding DNA: TGTGCCAGCAGCTCCTGGACAGGGGCCCAAAGCGAGCAGTACTTC. Its protein is CASSSWTGAQSEQYF.

This clone showed up just a few times. The chain is built from TRBV11-3 and TRBJ2-1, with D uncertain. This CDR3 has 15 amino acids. The V end lost 1 base, the J end lost 6 bases, and 13 bases lay between the germline ends. CDR1 SGHNT and CDR2 YENEEA come from the germline V gene. The CDR3 DNA reads as TGTGCCAGCAGCTTAGCCCCGTCAGATATCAATGAGCAGTTCTTC. Amino acids: CASSLAPSDINEQFF.

For this clone: Different DNA sequences within this sample yield the same CDR3. The chain joins TRBV5-6 to TRBJ2-5; TRBD1 matches at 8 bases. V trimming: 4 bases; J trimming: 5 bases; junction bases outside the gene matches: 4. CDR1 and CDR2 from the germline V gene are SGHDT and YYEEEE. The CDR3 is 13 amino acids. CDR3 sequence: CASSVDRVETQYF. CDR3 nucleotide sequence: TGTGCCAGCAGCGTGGACAGGGTTGAGACCCAGTACTTC.

The chain recombines TRBV20-1 with TRBJ2-7, with D possibly matching TRBD1 (6 bases). CDR3 length equals 11 residues. V dropped 3 bases and J dropped 5 bases, with 8 bases sitting between them. Germline V lookup: CDR1 DFQATT, CDR2 SNEGSKA (reference sequence). This CDR3 reads CSASEGDEQYF. The DNA for the CDR3 is TGCAGTGCTAGCGAGGGGGACGAGCAGTACTTC.

This chain joins TRBV7-2 and TRBJ2-1, with unresolved D. The CDR3 loop spans 13 amino acids. V dropped 10 bases and J dropped 0 bases, with 10 bases sitting between them. CDR1 and CDR2 (germline): SGHTA, FQGNSA. DNA for the CDR3: TGTGCCACCACTGTGAGCTCCTACAATGAGCAGTTCTTC. Its translation is CATTVSSYNEQFF.

The rearrangement joins TRBV5-1 to TRBJ2-1; TRBD2 aligns across 13 bases. Looked up from germline, CDR1 is SGHRS and CDR2 is YFSETQ. Trimming took 1 base from V and 4 from J; bases not matched to a gene: 5. This CDR3 spans 17 amino acids. CDR3 sequence reads: CASSLSRTSGRYNEQFF. CDR3 DNA sequence: TGCGCCAGCAGCTTGAGCCGGACTAGCGGGAGATACAATGAGCAGTTCTTC.

The rearrangement links TRBV30 to TRBJ2-3; no clear D gene. Germline CDR1 GTSNPN, CDR2 SVGIG (reference sequence). V gave up 0 bases and J gave up 2 bases, with 15 bases separating them. The CDR3 runs 16 residues. Here the CDR3 DNA reads TGTGCCTGGAGTGTCCCACTTCTTAGTTACACAGATACGCAGTATTTT. This codes for CAWSVPLLSYTDTQYF.

This sequence joins TRBV7-2 and TRBJ2-1, with D uncertain. V lost 0 bases to trimming and J lost 0 bases, with 9 bases between them. Germline V lookup: CDR1 SGHTA, CDR2 FQGNSA. The CDR3 is made up of 16 amino acids. This CDR3 is CASSLAWLSSYNEQFF. In DNA form, the CDR3 reads TGTGCCAGCAGCTTAGCGTGGCTGAGCTCCTACAATGAGCAGTTCTTC.

This clone was seen a handful of times. The chain combines TRBV29-1 with TRBJ2-5; 12 nucleotides match TRBD2. Trimming cost V 5 bases and J 4 bases; bases outside gene matches: 5. Germline V gives CDR1 SQVTM, CDR2 ANQGSEA. The CDR3 spans 14 residues. Here the CDR3 DNA reads TGCAGCGTTAGGACTAGCGGGAACTCAGAGACCCAGTACTTC. This codes for CSVRTSGNSETQYF.

This clone was observed a handful of times. The V and J genes are TRBV30 and TRBJ2-2; TRBD2 matches at 12 bases. This CDR3 is 15 amino acids long. Trimming at V came to 3 bases and at J to 5 bases, leaving 4 bases not matched to a gene. CDR1 and CDR2 from the germline V gene are GTSNPN and SVGIG (reference sequence). For the CDR3, the DNA is TGTGCCTGGAGCGGACTAGCGGGAAGTACCGGGGAGCTGTTTTTT. Translated: CAWSGLAGSTGELFF.

The chain is built from TRBV6-5 and TRBJ2-1; D call uncertain. Germline CDR1 reads MNHEY; CDR2 reads SVGAGI. This CDR3 spans 11 amino acids. V shed 5 bases and J shed 10 bases, with 9 bases lying between them. The CDR3 coding sequence is TGTGCCAGCAGTAAACCATGCGAGCAGTTCTTC. Its translation: CASSKPCEQFF.